These T cell receptor beta chains were read from a single sample in a study of T cell responses to AZD1222 COVID-19 vaccine. Clones were read by immunoSEQ multiplex PCR, and TCRdb kept only the in-frame ones, dropping some. In the table there are 150,000 to 200,000 clones, 85% to 95% of which are singletons. This material consisted of peripheral blood, taken on day 0 of AZD1222 vaccination. The source of these receptors is an adult in good health. Each CDR3 is given with its conserved first and last residue. A D gene is named only where the DNA matches it firmly. Rows may omit the clone size; those that give it use once, few, many or a size class.

>TRBV6-5|.|TRBJ2-4|.
TGTGCCAGCAGTTACTCCAGCTTAGGGGGTGAAAACATTCAGTACTTC
CASSYSSLGGENIQYF
>TRBV3-1/TRBV3-2|.|TRBJ2-2|.
TGTGCCAGCAGCCACAACACAGGCACCGGGGAGCTGTTTTTT
CASSHNTGTGELFF
>TRBV10-3|.|TRBJ1-4|.
TGTGCCATCAGTGAGTCGACCAAGAGTGGGGAAAAACTGTTTTTT
CAISESTKSGEKLFF
>TRBV27|once|TRBJ1-2|.
TGTGCCAGCAGTCGAGGGACCCCCTTCGAGGATGGCTACACCTTC
CASSRGTPFEDGYTF
>TRBV18|.|TRBJ1-6|.
TGTGCCAGCTCCCCAACAGAGATTAATTCACCCCTCCACTTT
CASSPTEINSPLHF
>TRBV5-1|few|TRBJ2-7|.
TGCGCCAGCAGCTTGGGTGCAGGCCCTACCTACGAGCAGTACTTC
CASSLGAGPTYEQYF
>TRBV7-2|.|TRBJ1-2|.
TGTGCCAGCAGCTTGTCAAGGGCAAATTATGGCTACACCTTC
CASSLSRANYGYTF
>TRBV5-5|.|TRBJ2-1|.
TGTGCCAGCAGCTTGGTGGGACTTCAATGGACCAATGAGCAGTTCTTC
CASSLVGLQWTNEQFF
>TRBV11-3|.|TRBJ1-2|TRBD1
TGTGCCAGCAGCTCTACCAGGGGGCTCTATGGCTACACCTTC
CASSSTRGLYGYTF
>TRBV30|.|TRBJ2-1|TRBD2
TGTGCCTGGAGTCCTGGGACTAGGCCTTGGAATGAGCAGTTCTTC
CAWSPGTRPWNEQFF
>TRBV14|few|TRBJ1-6|.
TGTGCCAGCAGCCAAGAGAGAATCAATTCACCCCTCCACTTT
CASSQERINSPLHF
>TRBV13|.|TRBJ1-1|TRBD1
TGTGCCAGCAGCAATACAGGGGGATCAAACACTGAAGCTTTCTTT
CASSNTGGSNTEAFF
>TRBV6-5|.|TRBJ2-7|TRBD2
TGTGCCAGCAGTTACTCGATAGCGGGGGGGCAAAGGGAGCAGTACTTC
CASSYSIAGGQREQYF
>TRBV28|.|TRBJ2-2|.
TGTGCCAGCACCTTTGCGGGTGGGGGGCTGGGGGAGCTGTTTTTT
CASTFAGGGLGELFF
>TRBV24-1|.|TRBJ1-2|.
TGTGCCACCAGAAGACAGCAGACTAACTATGGCTACACCTTC
CATRRQQTNYGYTF
>TRBV12-3/TRBV12-4|.|TRBJ2-2|.
TGTGCCTGGTTGGGGGCCGGGGAGCTGTTTTTT
CAWLGAGELFF